The 24 T cell receptor beta chains listed next were all sequenced from one sample in a study of blood T cell repertoires in COVID-19. Profiled with immunoSEQ multiplex PCR; TCRdb holds only in-frame clones, not every one. Of about 300,000 clones listed, nearly 90% are singletons. Sequenced input: PBMCs or T cells enriched from blood (not recorded which). The receptors derive from a woman under 30 with acute COVID-19.

The V call is TRBV24-1, the J call TRBJ1-2; possibly TRBD1 for D (6 bases). Deletions cut 2 bases from V and 4 bases from J, with 22 bases between. CDR1 and CDR2 (germline): KGHDR, SFDVKD. The CDR3 spans 18 residues. The CDR3: CATSDSLGTPNSRYGYTF. The DNA of the CDR3 is TGTGCCACCAGTGATTCCCTCGGGACACCCAATTCTCGCTATGGCTACACCTTC.

A single count supports this clone. This rearrangement joins TRBV30 to TRBJ2-1, with 7 bases aligning to TRBD2. V lost 2 bases and J lost 4; bases outside the gene matches: 8. Germline CDR1 is GTSNPN and CDR2 is SVGIG (reference sequence). CDR3 length: 15 amino acids. CDR3 protein: CAWSSSGQRYNEQFF. CDR3 sequence (DNA): TGTGCCTGGAGTTCTAGCGGTCAAAGGTACAATGAGCAGTTCTTC.

V and J are TRBV12-3 or TRBV12-4 and TRBJ1-6; D is uncertain. Trimming cost V 5 bases and J 8 bases, with 7 bases left between them. The CDR3 has 12 residues. The CDR3 protein is CASSNRYSPLHF. The CDR3 coding sequence is TGTGCCAGCAGTAACAGATATTCACCCCTCCACTTT.

In DNA form, the CDR3 reads TGTGCCAGCAGGGAGGACAGGATCACAGATACGCAGTATTTT. Residues: CASREDRITDTQYF. This chain connects TRBV6-5 to TRBJ2-3; 7 bases agree with TRBD1. CDR3 size: 14 residues. Germline CDR1 MNHEY, CDR2 SVGAGI. V lost 6 bases, J lost 2 bases, and 5 bases stayed unmatched.

The chain couples TRBV2 to TRBJ2-1; 9 nucleotides align to TRBD2. After removal of 6 bases from V and 5 bases from J, the junction contained 2 bases not matched to a gene. Germline assignment: CDR1 SNHLY and CDR2 FYNNEI. There are 13 residues in the CDR3. CDR3 in DNA: TGTGCCAGCAGGCGGGAGGGTAACAATGAGCAGTTCTTC. It encodes CASRREGNNEQFF.

This chain joins TRBV6-5 and TRBJ2-7, with 7 bases that match TRBD1. There are 13 residues in the CDR3. Per the germline V gene, CDR1 is MNHEY and CDR2 is SVGAGI. V lost 2 bases to trimming and J lost 8 bases; unmatched junction nucleotides: 6. Written as DNA, the CDR3 is TGTGCCAGCAGTTACAGGGACAGTGGCAAGCAGTACTTC. Residues: CASSYRDSGKQYF.

The rearrangement joins TRBV3-1 (or the pseudogene TRBV3-2) to TRBJ1-2; no clear D gene. Deletions cut 1 base from V and 1 base from J, with 13 bases between. Germline lookup yields CDR1 LGHDT and CDR2 YNNKEL (reference sequence). This CDR3 has 16 residues. For the CDR3, the DNA is TGTGCCAGCAGCCAAGCCGTAGGAGGAAATAACTATGGCTACACCTTC. It specifies CASSQAVGGNNYGYTF.

As to this clone: The sample contains more than one DNA sequence encoding this CDR3. V gene TRBV11-3 combines with J gene TRBJ2-1; 9 nucleotides align to TRBD2. CDR3 length: 15 residues. Germline CDR1 is SGHNT and CDR2 is YENEEA. The junction had 7 bases not matched to a gene; V was cut back by 4 bases and J by 6 bases. The chain's CDR3 is CASSWGLAGGNEQFF. The CDR3, as DNA: TGTGCCAGCAGCTGGGGACTAGCAGGAGGCAATGAGCAGTTCTTC.

This chain's CDR3 is CSVVGLAGVDEQYF. The CDR3 DNA sequence: TGCAGCGTTGTAGGGCTAGCGGGAGTTGACGAGCAGTACTTC. The chain carries TRBV29-1 and TRBJ2-7; 10 bases are a match to TRBD2. V dropped 4 bases and J dropped 5; count of bases not matched to a gene: 8. Germline V lookup: CDR1 SQVTM, CDR2 ANQGSEA. The length of the CDR3 is 14 residues.

The chain joins TRBV6-1 to TRBJ1-6, with 11 bases identical to TRBD1. The CDR3 is 16 residues long. From germline, CDR1 is MNHNS and CDR2 SASEGT. V shed 4 bases and J 9 bases; nucleotides not matched to a gene: 8. The CDR3 bases are TGTGCCAGCAGTGGATTTGGACAGGGGGCGCCTTCACCCCTCCACTTT. This codes for CASSGFGQGAPSPLHF.

V is TRBV12-3 or TRBV12-4 and J is TRBJ2-1; 7 nucleotides agree with TRBD1. The CDR3 covers 13 residues. Trimming took 4 bases from V and 14 from J; bases not matched to a gene: 11. In DNA form, the CDR3 reads TGTGCCAGCAGTTCCTTGGGGGTGACAGGGAAGTTCTTC. Encoded protein: CASSSLGVTGKFF.

CDR3 residues: CASSRTTYGGRVAFF. The CDR3 DNA reads TGTGCCAGCAGTCGGACGACCTACGGGGGGCGGGTAGCTTTCTTT. The chain combines TRBV6-5 with TRBJ1-1; a possible D gene is TRBD1 (6 bases). There are 15 residues in the CDR3. Germline-derived CDR1 and CDR2 are MNHEY and SVGAGI. Trimming stripped 5 bases from V and 10 bases from J, with 23 bases between.

The chain carries TRBV19 and TRBJ1-2; maybe TRBD1 (6 bases). This CDR3 comprises 16 residues. V was clipped by 9 bases and J by 5 bases, with 25 bases between them. Looked up from germline, CDR1 is LNHDA and CDR2 is SQIVND (reference sequence). CDR3 sequence reads: CARKSNRAGIGYGYTF. The CDR3 bases are TGTGCCAGGAAATCAAACAGGGCGGGTATTGGATATGGCTACACCTTC.

The chain links TRBV28 to TRBJ1-5; TRBD1 agrees at 11 bases. The CDR3 totals 16 residues. V dropped 8 bases and J dropped 7; count of bases not matched to a gene: 13. Per the germline V gene, CDR1 is MDHEN and CDR2 is SYDVKM. This CDR3 is CASYTNRDRGSQPQHF. The CDR3 DNA follows: TGTGCCAGCTACACCAACCGGGACAGGGGGTCCCAGCCCCAGCATTTT. The entire variable domain, with the rest obtained from reference TRBV28 and TRBJ1-5, is as follows: DVKVTQSSRYLVKRTGEKVFLECVQDMDHENMFWYRQDPGLGLRLIYFSYDVKMKEKGDIPEGYSVSREKKERFSLILESASTNQTSMYLCASYTNRDRGSQPQHFGDGTRLSIL.

The chain is built from TRBV12-3 or TRBV12-4 and TRBJ2-3; possible D gene TRBD2, 6 bases. Trimming took off 9 bases at V and 2 bases at J, with 12 bases between the two ends. The CDR3 is 13 residues long. The chain's CDR3 is CASGGLLTDTQYF. The CDR3 DNA is TGTGCCAGTGGGGGACTTCTCACAGATACGCAGTATTTT.

This clone was found a few times. The chain has TRBV6-5 and TRBJ1-5; D ambiguous. Trimming took off 0 bases at V and 0 bases at J, with 9 bases between the two ends. The length of the CDR3 is 16 residues. CDR1 and CDR2 (germline): MNHEY, SVGAGI. The DNA for the CDR3 is TGTGCCAGCAGTTACTCGTCACAGCCTAGCAATCAGCCCCAGCATTTT. This gives the protein CASSYSSQPSNQPQHF.

The chain joins TRBV27 to TRBJ1-2, with TRBD1 matching over 7 bases. Germline V gene sequence: CDR1 MNHEY, CDR2 SMNVEV (reference sequence). With V trimmed by 3 bases and J by 8 bases, 9 bases remained unmatched. The CDR3 totals 14 residues. CDR3 loop: CASSFLFGQDGYTF. In DNA form, the CDR3 reads TGTGCCAGCAGTTTCCTCTTCGGACAGGACGGCTACACCTTC.

The rearrangement uses TRBV9 and TRBJ2-1; D is undetermined. V was clipped by 0 bases and J by 5 bases, with 9 bases between them. The CDR3 length is 14 residues. Per germline, CDR1 SGDLS and CDR2 YYNGEE. CDR3 loop: CASSVGPENNEQFF. CDR3 sequence (DNA): TGTGCCAGCAGCGTAGGGCCTGAAAACAATGAGCAGTTCTTC.

This sequence joins TRBV3-1 (or the pseudogene TRBV3-2) and TRBJ2-2; D is ambiguous. This CDR3 has 13 residues. Trimming removed 4 bases from V and 1 base from J, with 4 bases in between. The germline gives CDR1 LGHDT, CDR2 YNNKEL (reference sequence). CDR3 protein: CASSLGNTGELFF. CDR3 bases: TGTGCCAGCAGCCTCGGGAACACCGGGGAGCTGTTTTTT.

CDR3 sequence reads: CASSVASGSNEQFF. As DNA, the CDR3 is TGTGCCAGCAGTGTGGCTAGCGGGAGCAATGAGCAGTTCTTC. The chain employs TRBV6-4 and TRBJ2-1; 10 bases map to TRBD2. The CDR3 sequence is 14 residues long. V trimming: 4 bases; J trimming: 6 bases; junction bases outside the gene matches: 3. Germline V gene lookup returns CDR1 MRHNA and CDR2 SNTAGT.

The chain recombines TRBV2 with TRBJ1-5, with a tentative D call TRBD1 (5 bases). V was pared by 7 bases and J by 0 bases, with 10 bases between. Looked up from germline, CDR1 is SNHLY and CDR2 is FYNNEI. The CDR3 consists of 14 residues. The CDR3 bases are TGTGCCAGCAAGCAGGGTTATAGCAATCAGCCCCAGCATTTT. It codes for CASKQGYSNQPQHF.

The chain links TRBV7-9 to TRBJ2-7; 11 positions match TRBD2. This CDR3 is built from 17 residues. The V and J ends lost 1 base and 7 bases, in that order; junction bases with no gene match: 12. Germline V gene data show CDR1 as SEHNR and CDR2 as FQNEAQ (reference sequence). CDR3 in amino acids: CASSLGPGLAGGGEQYF. The CDR3 DNA reads as TGTGCCAGCAGCTTAGGCCCCGGGCTAGCGGGAGGAGGTGAGCAGTACTTC. Filled out from reference TRBV7-9 and TRBJ2-7, the complete variable domain reads DTGVSQNPRHKITKRGQNVTFRCDPISEHNRLYWYRQTLGQGPEFLTYFQNEAQLEKSRLLSDRFSAERPKGSFSTLEIQRTEQGDSAMYLCASSLGPGLAGGGEQYFGPGTRLTVT.

The chain employs TRBV9 and TRBJ2-2; D is possibly TRBD2 (5 bases). The CDR3 runs to 15 residues. Germline values: CDR1 SGDLS, CDR2 YYNGEE. The V end was cut by 3 bases, the J end by 2 bases, with 11 bases between. The CDR3 sequence: CASSGGPKNTGELFF. The DNA for the CDR3 is TGTGCCAGCAGCGGCGGGCCGAAAAACACCGGGGAGCTGTTTTTT. The variable domain in full, completed from reference TRBV9 and TRBJ2-2, reads DSGVTQTPKHLITATGQRVTLRCSPRSGDLSVYWYQQSLDQGLQFLIQYYNGEERAKGNILERFSAQQFPDLHSELNLSSLELGDSALYFCASSGGPKNTGELFFGEGSRLTVL.

The gene calls are TRBV6-5 and TRBJ2-7; TRBD2 matches 12 bases. Trimming cost V 8 bases and J 7 bases; bases outside gene matches: 9. Germline V gene lookup returns CDR1 MNHEY and CDR2 SVGAGI. CDR3 length: 14 amino acids. CDR3 sequence: CASAYLAGGWEQYF. The CDR3 coding sequence is TGTGCCAGCGCTTATCTAGCGGGAGGGTGGGAGCAGTACTTC.